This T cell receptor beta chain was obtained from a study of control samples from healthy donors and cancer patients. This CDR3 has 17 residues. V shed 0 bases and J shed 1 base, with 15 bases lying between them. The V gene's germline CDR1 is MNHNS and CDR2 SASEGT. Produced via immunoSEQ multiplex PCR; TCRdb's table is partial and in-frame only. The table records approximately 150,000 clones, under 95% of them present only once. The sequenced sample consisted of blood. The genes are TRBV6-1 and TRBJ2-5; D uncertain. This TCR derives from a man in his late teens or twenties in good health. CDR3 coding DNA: TGTGCCAGCAGTGAAGCGCTTACACAATACTCCCAAGAGACCCAGTACTTC. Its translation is CASSEALTQYSQETQYF.